The clone carrying this TCR beta chain was counted between two and nine times. Antigen unknown. The read finishes 3 residues shy of the CDR3 end, and the germline J gene is used to complete it. The data belong to a study of T cell clonality in common variable immunodeficiency. The protocol was immunoSEQ multiplex PCR, while the TCRdb copy is restricted to in-frame clones and leaves out a portion. The sample presents around 50,000 clones, none singletons. V was clipped by 1 base and J by 2 bases; unmatched bases: 5. CDR1 LNHDA and CDR2 SQIVND come from the germline V gene (reference sequence). CDR3 length equals 17 residues. The study, taken as a whole, reports: Links between repertoire features and CVID complications were heterogeneity-limited. Compared with controls, CVID subjects had fewer shared TCRbeta clones.

Sample: peripheral blood mononuclear cells. This TCR came from a person aged 18 to 70 in good health. J is TRBJ2-5 and V is TRBV19, with 12 bases identical to TRBD1. CDR3 bases read: TGTGCCAGTAGTATAGGGGGGACAGGGGGCGTACAAGAGACC. Translating it yields CASSIGGTGGVQET. The CDR3 in full is CASSIGGTGGVQETQYF.